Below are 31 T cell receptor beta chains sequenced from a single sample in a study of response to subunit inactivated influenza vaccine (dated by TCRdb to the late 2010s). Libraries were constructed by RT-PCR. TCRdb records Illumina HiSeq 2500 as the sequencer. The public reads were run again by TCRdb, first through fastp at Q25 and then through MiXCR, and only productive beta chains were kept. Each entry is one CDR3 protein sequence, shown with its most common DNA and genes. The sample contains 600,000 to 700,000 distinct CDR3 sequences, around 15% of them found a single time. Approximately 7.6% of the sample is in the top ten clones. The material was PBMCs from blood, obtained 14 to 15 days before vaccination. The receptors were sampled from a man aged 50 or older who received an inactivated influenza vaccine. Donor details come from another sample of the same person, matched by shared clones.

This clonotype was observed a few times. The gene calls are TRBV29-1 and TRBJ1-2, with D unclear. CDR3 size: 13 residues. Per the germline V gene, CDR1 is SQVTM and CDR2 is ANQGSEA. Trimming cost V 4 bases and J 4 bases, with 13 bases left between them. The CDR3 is CSVGAEGSYGYTF. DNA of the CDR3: TGCAGCGTTGGGGCTGAGGGTAGCTATGGCTACACCTTC.

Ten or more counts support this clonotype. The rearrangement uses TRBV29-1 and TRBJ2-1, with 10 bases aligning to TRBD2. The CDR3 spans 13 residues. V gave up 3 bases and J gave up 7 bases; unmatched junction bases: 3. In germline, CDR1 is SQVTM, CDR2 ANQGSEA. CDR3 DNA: TGCAGCGTTGATACTAGCGGGACAAATGAGCAGTTCTTC. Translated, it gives CSVDTSGTNEQFF.

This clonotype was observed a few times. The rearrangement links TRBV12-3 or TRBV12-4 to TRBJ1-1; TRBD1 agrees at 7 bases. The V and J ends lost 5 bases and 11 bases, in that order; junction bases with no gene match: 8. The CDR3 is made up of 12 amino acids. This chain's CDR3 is CASSRTGEVAFF. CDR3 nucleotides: TGTGCCAGCAGTCGGACAGGAGAAGTGGCTTTCTTT.

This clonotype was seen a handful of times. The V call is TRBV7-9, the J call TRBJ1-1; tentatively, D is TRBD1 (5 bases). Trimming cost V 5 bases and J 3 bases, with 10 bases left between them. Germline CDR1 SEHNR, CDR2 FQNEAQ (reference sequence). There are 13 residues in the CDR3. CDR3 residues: CASSRDLYTEAFF. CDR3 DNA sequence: TGTGCCAGCAGCCGGGACTTATACACTGAAGCTTTCTTT.

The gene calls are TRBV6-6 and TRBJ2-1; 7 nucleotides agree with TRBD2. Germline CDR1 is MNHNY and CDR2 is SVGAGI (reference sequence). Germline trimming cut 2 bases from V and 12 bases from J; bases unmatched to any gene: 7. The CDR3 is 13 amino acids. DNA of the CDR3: TGTGCCAGCAGTTACGGTGGGGGGGATCCGCAGTTCTTC. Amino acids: CASSYGGGDPQFF.

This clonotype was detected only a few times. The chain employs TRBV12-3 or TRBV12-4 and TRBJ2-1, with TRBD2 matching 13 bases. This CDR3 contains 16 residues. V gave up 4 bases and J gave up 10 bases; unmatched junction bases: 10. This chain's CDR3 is CASSSGGTSGGAEQFF. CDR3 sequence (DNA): TGTGCCAGCAGTTCGGGGGGTACTAGCGGGGGGGCAGAGCAGTTCTTC.

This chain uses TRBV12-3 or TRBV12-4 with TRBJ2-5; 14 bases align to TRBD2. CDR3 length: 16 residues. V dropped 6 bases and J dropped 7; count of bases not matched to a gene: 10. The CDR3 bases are TGTGCCAGCAGCCCGACTAGCGGGAGGGATTGGGGGACCCAGTACTTC. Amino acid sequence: CASSPTSGRDWGTQYF.

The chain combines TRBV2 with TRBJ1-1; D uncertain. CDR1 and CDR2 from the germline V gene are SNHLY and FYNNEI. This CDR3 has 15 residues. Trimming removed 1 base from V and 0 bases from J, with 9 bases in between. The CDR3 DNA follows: TGTGCCAGCAGTGAAGGGATCCTACTGAACACTGAAGCTTTCTTT. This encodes CASSEGILLNTEAFF.

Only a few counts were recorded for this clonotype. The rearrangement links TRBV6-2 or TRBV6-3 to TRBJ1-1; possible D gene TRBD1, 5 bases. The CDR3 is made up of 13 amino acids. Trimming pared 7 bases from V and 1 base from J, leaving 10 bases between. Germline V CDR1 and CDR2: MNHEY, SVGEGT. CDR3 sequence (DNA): TGTGCCAGCACTTCGGGGCGGAACACTGAAGCTTTCTTT. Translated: CASTSGRNTEAFF.

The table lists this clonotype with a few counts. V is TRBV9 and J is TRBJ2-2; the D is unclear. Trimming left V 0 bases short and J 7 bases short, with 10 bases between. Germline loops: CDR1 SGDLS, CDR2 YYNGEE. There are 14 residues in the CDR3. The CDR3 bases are TGTGCCAGCAGCGTAGCTCTGGGGTTCGGGGAGCTGTTTTTT. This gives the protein CASSVALGFGELFF. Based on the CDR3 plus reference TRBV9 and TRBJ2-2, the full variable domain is DSGVTQTPKHLITATGQRVTLRCSPRSGDLSVYWYQQSLDQGLQFLIQYYNGEERAKGNILERFSAQQFPDLHSELNLSSLELGDSALYFCASSVALGFGELFFGEGSRLTVL.

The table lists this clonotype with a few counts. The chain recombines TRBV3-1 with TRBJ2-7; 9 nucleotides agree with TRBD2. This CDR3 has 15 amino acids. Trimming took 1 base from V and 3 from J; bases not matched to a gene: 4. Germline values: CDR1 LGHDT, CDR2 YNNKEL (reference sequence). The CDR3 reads CASSQVVLAGYEQYF. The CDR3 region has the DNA TGTGCCAGCAGCCAAGTTGTACTAGCGGGCTACGAGCAGTACTTC.

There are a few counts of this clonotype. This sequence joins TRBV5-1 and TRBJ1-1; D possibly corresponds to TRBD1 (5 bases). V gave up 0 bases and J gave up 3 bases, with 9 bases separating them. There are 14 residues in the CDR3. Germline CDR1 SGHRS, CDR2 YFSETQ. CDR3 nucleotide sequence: TGCGCCAGCAGCTTGGAGGGACGGGACACTGAAGCTTTCTTT. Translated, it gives CASSLEGRDTEAFF.

Here the CDR3 reads CASSPSGSSDTQYF. The CDR3 coding sequence is TGTGCCAGCAGCCCTAGCGGGAGTTCAGATACGCAGTATTTT. The chain couples TRBV28 to TRBJ2-3; 10 bases are shared with TRBD2. The V gene's germline CDR1 is MDHEN and CDR2 SYDVKM. After removal of 6 bases from V and 4 bases from J, the junction contained 4 bases not matched to a gene. The CDR3 extends over 14 amino acids.

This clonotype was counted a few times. This chain's CDR3 is CSARAGDKNIQYF. DNA of the CDR3: TGCAGTGCTAGAGCCGGGGACAAAAACATTCAGTACTTC. The rearrangement joins TRBV20-1 to TRBJ2-4; D possibly corresponds to TRBD2 (5 bases). The CDR3 has 13 amino acids. Germline values: CDR1 DFQATT, CDR2 SNEGSKA (reference sequence). V lost 1 base and J 3 bases, leaving 7 bases between the germline ends.

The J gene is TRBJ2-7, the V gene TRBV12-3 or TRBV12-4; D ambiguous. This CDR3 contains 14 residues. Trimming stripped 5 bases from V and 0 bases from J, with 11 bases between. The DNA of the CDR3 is TGTGCCAGCAGTCTCGGGTTTAGCTCCTACGAGCAGTACTTC. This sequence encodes CASSLGFSSYEQYF.

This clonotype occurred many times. CDR3: CASSSGRASPLHF. The CDR3, as DNA: TGTGCCAGCAGCAGCGGACGGGCTTCACCCCTCCACTTT. The V call is TRBV7-9, the J call TRBJ1-6; D not resolved. Germline V gives CDR1 SEHNR, CDR2 FQNEAQ (reference sequence). The CDR3 has 13 amino acids. Trimming left V 5 bases short and J 9 bases short, with 11 bases between.

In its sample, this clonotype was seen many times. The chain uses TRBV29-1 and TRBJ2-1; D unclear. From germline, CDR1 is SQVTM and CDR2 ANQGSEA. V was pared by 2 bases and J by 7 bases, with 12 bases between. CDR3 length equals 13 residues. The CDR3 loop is CSVEWVVLNEQFF. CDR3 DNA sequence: TGCAGCGTTGAATGGGTAGTTCTGAATGAGCAGTTCTTC.

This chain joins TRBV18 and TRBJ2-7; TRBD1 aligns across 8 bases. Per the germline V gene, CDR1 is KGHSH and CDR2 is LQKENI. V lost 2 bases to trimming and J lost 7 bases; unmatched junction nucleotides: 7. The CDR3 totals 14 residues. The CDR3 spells CASSPGQGTWEQYF. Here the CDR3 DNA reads TGTGCCAGCTCACCAGGACAGGGAACATGGGAGCAGTACTTC.

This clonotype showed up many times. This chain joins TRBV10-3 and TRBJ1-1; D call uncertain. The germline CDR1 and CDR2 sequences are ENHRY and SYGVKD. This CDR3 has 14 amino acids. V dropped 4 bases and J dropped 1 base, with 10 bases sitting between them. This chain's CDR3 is CAISVKHQNTEAFF. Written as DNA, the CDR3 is TGTGCCATCAGTGTAAAACACCAGAACACTGAAGCTTTCTTT.

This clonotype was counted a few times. CDR3 region: CASLPGGDKYEQYF. For the CDR3, the DNA is TGTGCCTCGCTTCCCGGCGGGGATAAGTACGAGCAGTACTTC. The chain employs TRBV10-3 and TRBJ2-7; a weak D match, TRBD2 (6 bases). The V gene lost 11 bases and the J gene lost 4 bases, with 21 bases spanning the gap. This CDR3 has 14 amino acids. Germline CDR1 reads ENHRY; CDR2 reads SYGVKD.

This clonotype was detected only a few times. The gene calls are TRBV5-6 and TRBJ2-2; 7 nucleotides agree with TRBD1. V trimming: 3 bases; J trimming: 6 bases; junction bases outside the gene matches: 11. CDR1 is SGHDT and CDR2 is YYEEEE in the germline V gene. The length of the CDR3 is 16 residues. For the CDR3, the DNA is TGTGCCAGCAGCTCCCCGGACAGGATGGGGTCCGGGGAGCTGTTTTTT. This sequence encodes CASSSPDRMGSGELFF.

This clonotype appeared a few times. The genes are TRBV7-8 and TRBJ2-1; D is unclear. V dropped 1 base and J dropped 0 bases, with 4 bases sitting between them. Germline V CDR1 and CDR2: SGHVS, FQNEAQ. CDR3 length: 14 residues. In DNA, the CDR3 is TGTGCCAGCAGCTTAGACAACTCCTACAATGAGCAGTTCTTC. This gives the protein CASSLDNSYNEQFF.

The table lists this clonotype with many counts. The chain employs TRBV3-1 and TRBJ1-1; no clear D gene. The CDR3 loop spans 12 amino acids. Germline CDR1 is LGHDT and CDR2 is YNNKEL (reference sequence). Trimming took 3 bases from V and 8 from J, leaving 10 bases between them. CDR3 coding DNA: TGTGCCAGCAGCCAGAGGCGGGAAGAAGCTTTCTTT. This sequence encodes CASSQRREEAFF.

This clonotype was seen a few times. This CDR3 reads CASSQPTLAPSTDTQYF. The CDR3 coding sequence is TGCGCCAGCAGCCAACCGACCCTGGCCCCATCCACAGATACGCAGTATTTT. The chain couples TRBV4-1 to TRBJ2-3; D gene unclear. The germline CDR1 and CDR2 sequences are MGHRA and YSYEKL. Trimming removed 2 bases at V and 2 bases at J, with 17 bases between. The CDR3 loop spans 17 amino acids.

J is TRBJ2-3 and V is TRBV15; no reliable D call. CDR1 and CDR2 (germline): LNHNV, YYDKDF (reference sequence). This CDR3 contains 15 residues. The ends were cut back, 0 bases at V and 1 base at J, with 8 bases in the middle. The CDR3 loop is CATSRDRSGTDTQYF. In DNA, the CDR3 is TGTGCCACCAGCAGAGATCGTAGTGGCACAGATACGCAGTATTTT. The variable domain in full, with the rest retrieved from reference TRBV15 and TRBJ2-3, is DAMVIQNPRYQVTQFGKPVTLSCSQTLNHNVMYWYQQKSSQAPKLLFHYYDKDFNNEADTPDNFQSRRPNTSFCFLDIRSPGLGDTAMYLCATSRDRSGTDTQYFGPGTRLTVL.

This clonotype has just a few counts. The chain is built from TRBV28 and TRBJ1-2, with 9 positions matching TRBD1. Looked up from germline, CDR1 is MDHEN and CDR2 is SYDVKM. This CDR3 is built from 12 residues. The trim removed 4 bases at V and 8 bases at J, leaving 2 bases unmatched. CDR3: CASSWTGVGYTF. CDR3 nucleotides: TGTGCCAGCAGTTGGACAGGGGTCGGCTACACCTTC.

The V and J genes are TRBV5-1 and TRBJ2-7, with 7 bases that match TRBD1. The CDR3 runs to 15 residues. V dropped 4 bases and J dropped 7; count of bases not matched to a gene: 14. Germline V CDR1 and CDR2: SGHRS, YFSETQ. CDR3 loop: CASSQQTTGPGEQYF. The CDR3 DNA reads TGCGCCAGCAGCCAGCAGACGACAGGGCCGGGGGAGCAGTACTTC.

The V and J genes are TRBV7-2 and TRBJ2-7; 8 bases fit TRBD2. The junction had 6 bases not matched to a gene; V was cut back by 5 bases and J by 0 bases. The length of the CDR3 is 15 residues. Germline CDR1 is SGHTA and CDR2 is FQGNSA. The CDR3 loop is CASSISSGASYEQYF. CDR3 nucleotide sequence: TGTGCCAGCAGCATCAGTAGCGGGGCCTCCTACGAGCAGTACTTC.

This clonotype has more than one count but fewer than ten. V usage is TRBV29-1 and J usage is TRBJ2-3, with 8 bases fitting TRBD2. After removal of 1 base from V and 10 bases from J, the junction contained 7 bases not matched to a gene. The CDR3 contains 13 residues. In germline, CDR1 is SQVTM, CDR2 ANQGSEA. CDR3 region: CSVEAGGPGAQYF. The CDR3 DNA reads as TGCAGCGTTGAAGCGGGAGGGCCAGGAGCGCAGTATTTT.

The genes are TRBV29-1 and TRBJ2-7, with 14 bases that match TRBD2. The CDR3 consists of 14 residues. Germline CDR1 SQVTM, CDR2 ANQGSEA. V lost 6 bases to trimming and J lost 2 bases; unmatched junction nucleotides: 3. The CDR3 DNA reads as TGCAGCGTCCGACTAGCGGGGGGGCCCTACGAGCAGTACTTC. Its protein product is CSVRLAGGPYEQYF.

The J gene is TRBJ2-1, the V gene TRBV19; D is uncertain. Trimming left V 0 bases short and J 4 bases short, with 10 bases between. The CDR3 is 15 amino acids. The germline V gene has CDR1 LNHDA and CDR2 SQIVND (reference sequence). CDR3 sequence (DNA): TGTGCCAGTAGTATAGATGACATCAAATACAATGAGCAGTTCTTC. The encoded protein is CASSIDDIKYNEQFF.